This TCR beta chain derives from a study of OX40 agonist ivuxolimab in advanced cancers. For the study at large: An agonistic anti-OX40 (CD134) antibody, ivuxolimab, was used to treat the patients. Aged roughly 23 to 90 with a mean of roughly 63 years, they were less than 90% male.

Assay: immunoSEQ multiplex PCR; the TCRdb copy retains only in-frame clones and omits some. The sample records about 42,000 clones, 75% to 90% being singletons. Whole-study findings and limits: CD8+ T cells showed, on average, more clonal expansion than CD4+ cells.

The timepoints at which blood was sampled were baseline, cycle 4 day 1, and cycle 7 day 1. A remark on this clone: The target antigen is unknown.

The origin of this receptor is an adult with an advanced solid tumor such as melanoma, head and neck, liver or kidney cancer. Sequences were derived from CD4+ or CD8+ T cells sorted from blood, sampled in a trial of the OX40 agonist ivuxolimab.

CDR3 in amino acids: CASSMEIASTDTQYF. The CDR3 region has the DNA TGTGCCAGTAGTATGGAAATAGCGAGCACAGATACGCAGTATTTT. The V call is TRBV19, the J call TRBJ2-3; tentative D call: TRBD2 (5 bases). The germline gives CDR1 LNHDA, CDR2 SQIVND (reference sequence). The V and J ends lost 3 bases and 0 bases respectively, with 10 bases between them. The CDR3 is made up of 15 amino acids.